The 26 T cell receptor beta chains listed next were all sequenced from one sample in a study of T cell changes during pregnancy in multiple sclerosis. TCRdb keeps only in-frame clones here, not all; method: immunoSEQ multiplex PCR. The sample lists around 21,000 clones; around 89% were seen once. The material sequenced was CD8+ T cells from peripheral blood mononuclear cells, taken in the third trimester of pregnancy. The receptor source for this set is a female donor in good health, enrolled as a control in a pregnancy study.

V is TRBV6-1 and J is TRBJ2-5, with D tentatively TRBD1 (7 bases). The germline CDR1 and CDR2 sequences are MNHNS and SASEGT. The V gene lost 3 bases and the J gene lost 2 bases, with 13 bases spanning the gap. This CDR3 spans 15 amino acids. The CDR3 bases are TGTGCCAGCAGTGAGCTGACAGGGACTCAAGAGACCCAGTACTTC. As protein: CASSELTGTQETQYF.

V usage is TRBV6-6 and J usage is TRBJ2-5; D call uncertain. The V end lost 0 bases, the J end lost 5 bases, and 4 bases lay between the germline ends. The CDR3 runs to 12 residues. Germline CDR1 MNHNY, CDR2 SVGAGI (reference sequence). The DNA of the CDR3 is TGTGCCAGCAGTTACTCGAGGGAGACCCAGTACTTC. Translating gives CASSYSRETQYF.

The genes are TRBV27 and TRBJ2-5, with 10 bases fitting TRBD2. The length of the CDR3 is 17 residues. J gave up 5 bases and V 2 bases, and 11 bases lay outside the gene matches. From germline, CDR1 is MNHEY and CDR2 SMNVEV (reference sequence). The CDR3 region has the DNA TGTGCCAGCAGTTTACTCGGTAGCGGGGGGCCCGGGGAGACCCAGTACTTC. Protein product: CASSLLGSGGPGETQYF.

This clone appeared once. The CDR3 sequence: CASSIARGTGNTIYF. As DNA, the CDR3 is TGTGCCAGTAGTATAGCAAGGGGAACGGGAAACACCATATATTTT. The V call is TRBV19, the J call TRBJ1-3; weak D call: TRBD1 (5 bases). V gave up 1 base and J gave up 4 bases, with 11 bases separating them. The CDR3 runs 15 residues. Germline CDR1 and CDR2: LNHDA and SQIVND (reference sequence).

The chain has TRBV29-1 and TRBJ2-1; tentatively, D is TRBD2 (5 bases). The CDR3 has 14 residues. Germline CDR1 is SQVTM and CDR2 is ANQGSEA. Trimming left V 7 bases short and J 1 base short, with 14 bases between. The CDR3 coding sequence is TGCAGCGCAATTGTCGGGGAATCCTACAATGAGCAGTTCTTC. It is translated as CSAIVGESYNEQFF.

V is TRBV28 and J is TRBJ2-2; tentatively, D is TRBD1 (6 bases). This CDR3 comprises 16 residues. V was trimmed by 2 bases and J by 3 bases, leaving 13 bases between them. Germline V gene sequence: CDR1 MDHEN, CDR2 SYDVKM. In DNA form, the CDR3 reads TGTGCCAGCAGTTTAGCCTACAGGGAGCACACCGGGGAGCTGTTTTTT. This sequence encodes CASSLAYREHTGELFF.

This rearrangement joins TRBV6-1 to TRBJ2-7; weak D call: TRBD2 (6 bases). The length of the CDR3 is 14 residues. V lost 2 bases, J lost 2 bases, and 10 bases lay in between. CDR1 MNHNS and CDR2 SASEGT come from the germline V gene. CDR3 sequence: CASSEQGGTYEQYF. The CDR3 coding sequence is TGTGCCAGCAGTGAACAGGGCGGGACCTACGAGCAGTACTTC.

The chain employs TRBV11-3 and TRBJ2-5; 12 nucleotides agree with TRBD2. Germline V gene data show CDR1 as SGHNT and CDR2 as YENEEA. This CDR3 has 15 amino acids. Trimming removed 5 bases from V and 5 bases from J; junction bases left unmatched: 6. The CDR3 region has the DNA TGTGCCAGCAGCGGGCGACTAGCGGGGGACGAGACCCAGTACTTC. Translating gives CASSGRLAGDETQYF. Together with reference TRBV11-3 and TRBJ2-5, the CDR3 gives the full variable domain: EAGVVQSPRYKIIEKKQPVAFWCNPISGHNTLYWYLQNLGQGPELLIRYENEEAVDDSQLPKDRFSAERLKGVDSTLKIQPAELGDSAVYLCASSGRLAGDETQYFGPGTRLLVL.

The V call is TRBV4-3, the J call TRBJ2-3; 12 bases map to TRBD2. From germline, CDR1 is LGHNA and CDR2 YSLEER. This CDR3 is built from 15 residues. The V and J ends lost 6 bases and 6 bases, in that order; junction bases with no gene match: 7. CDR3 bases: TGCGCCAGCAGTCCGGGGACTAGCGGGCGTGATACGCAGTATTTT. Protein: CASSPGTSGRDTQYF.

This chain connects TRBV20-1 to TRBJ1-2; no definite D call. Trimming removed 6 bases from V and 8 bases from J, with 13 bases in between. This CDR3 is built from 11 residues. CDR1 and CDR2 from the germline V gene are DFQATT and SNEGSKA (reference sequence). The DNA for the CDR3 is TGCAGTGCCCCAGGCCCCGAGGGCTACACCTTC. It encodes CSAPGPEGYTF.

This rearrangement joins TRBV9 to TRBJ2-6; 7 bases are shared with TRBD1. From germline, CDR1 is SGDLS and CDR2 YYNGEE. V gave up 3 bases and J gave up 4 bases; unmatched junction bases: 4. The CDR3 is made up of 15 amino acids. The CDR3 loop is CASSGTGDGANVLTF. The CDR3 bases are TGTGCCAGCAGCGGAACAGGGGACGGGGCCAACGTCCTGACTTTC.

This clone was counted only a few times. The chain carries TRBV7-3 and TRBJ2-7, with 9 bases identical to TRBD2. Trimming removed 3 bases from V and 0 bases from J; junction bases left unmatched: 9. The CDR3 extends over 17 amino acids. Looked up from germline, CDR1 is SGHTA and CDR2 is FQGTGA. The CDR3 DNA is TGTGCCAGCAGCTTGGGTAGCGGGGGCCTACGCTCCTACGAGCAGTACTTC. Translated: CASSLGSGGLRSYEQYF.

The chain recombines TRBV13 with TRBJ2-1; weak D call: TRBD1 (5 bases). The CDR3 has 14 residues. Germline values: CDR1 PRHDT, CDR2 FYEKMQ (reference sequence). Deletions cut 5 bases from V and 1 base from J, with 9 bases between. CDR3 sequence: CASSIQESYNEQFF. The CDR3 DNA is TGTGCCAGCAGCATACAGGAGTCCTACAATGAGCAGTTCTTC.

The gene calls are TRBV7-9 and TRBJ2-7; the D gene is possibly TRBD1 (5 bases). This CDR3 is built from 14 residues. Germline V gene sequence: CDR1 SEHNR, CDR2 FQNEAQ (reference sequence). The V gene lost 4 bases and the J gene lost 3 bases, with 13 bases spanning the gap. CDR3 sequence: CASSSSTVLYEQYF. The CDR3 bases are TGTGCCAGCAGCTCTTCGACAGTCCTCTACGAGCAGTACTTC.

This clone was picked up a small number of times. The gene calls are TRBV16 and TRBJ2-1; 7 bases align to TRBD2. Trimming at V came to 4 bases and at J to 3 bases, leaving 6 bases not matched to a gene. The CDR3 is 15 residues long. Germline CDR1 reads KGHSY; CDR2 reads FQNENV. In nucleotides, the CDR3 is TGTGCCAGCAGCCCTAGCGCTAGCGGCTACAATGAGCAGTTCTTC. Its translation is CASSPSASGYNEQFF.

The genes are TRBV5-5 and TRBJ2-7; 7 bases agree with TRBD1. CDR1 is SGHKS, CDR2 YYEKEE, per germline (reference sequence). The CDR3 has 15 residues. J was trimmed by 3 bases and V by 0 bases; bases with no gene match: 6. In DNA form, the CDR3 reads TGTGCCAGCAGCTTGGCGGCAGGGGGTTTCTACGAGCAGTACTTC. It yields the protein CASSLAAGGFYEQYF.

V usage is TRBV12-2 and J usage is TRBJ2-3; the table's D call TRBD2 went unverified against the DNA. TRBV12-2 is listed as a pseudogene. This CDR3 spans 15 amino acids. The CDR3 here is CASRLVGGGVDTQYF. The CDR3 DNA sequence: TGTGCAAGTCGCTTAGTTGGCGGGGGGGTGGATACGCAGTATTTT.

The chain combines TRBV6-5 with TRBJ2-7; a possible D gene is TRBD2 (5 bases). V lost 6 bases and J 2 bases, leaving 11 bases between the germline ends. CDR1 and CDR2 from the germline V gene are MNHEY and SVGAGI. This CDR3 is built from 13 residues. The CDR3, as DNA: TGTGCCAGCAGCCCCCTGACTACCTACGAGCAGTACTTC. Its translation: CASSPLTTYEQYF.

This chain joins TRBV5-4 and TRBJ2-7; D is unresolved. There are 16 residues in the CDR3. From germline, CDR1 is SGHNT and CDR2 YYREEE (reference sequence). V lost 0 bases and J 3 bases, leaving 16 bases between the germline ends. The CDR3 region is CASSLVGLPDIYEQYF. The CDR3 nucleotides read TGTGCCAGCAGCTTGGTTGGGCTCCCCGACATCTACGAGCAGTACTTC.

The genes are TRBV28 and TRBJ2-7; 7 nucleotides match TRBD1. In germline, CDR1 is MDHEN, CDR2 SYDVKM. The junction had 3 bases not matched to a gene; V was cut back by 2 bases and J by 2 bases. The CDR3 spans 14 residues. CDR3 sequence: CASSLAGGTYEQYF. The CDR3 coding sequence is TGTGCCAGCAGTTTAGCAGGGGGAACCTACGAGCAGTACTTC.

The count of this clone is one. This chain joins TRBV9 and TRBJ2-1; 14 positions match TRBD2. V lost 3 bases, J lost 7 bases, and 3 bases stayed unmatched. Germline V gene data show CDR1 as SGDLS and CDR2 as YYNGEE. CDR3 size: 15 residues. In DNA, the CDR3 is TGTGCCAGCAGCGCGACTAGCGGGGGGGCAAATGAGCAGTTCTTC. Translation: CASSATSGGANEQFF.

The rearrangement uses TRBV29-1 and TRBJ2-3; the match to TRBD1 covers 8 bases. Germline V gene sequence: CDR1 SQVTM, CDR2 ANQGSEA. CDR3 size: 13 residues. The CDR3 DNA follows: TGCAGGGCAGAGACAGGGGACACAGATACGCAGTATTTT. Translating it yields CRAETGDTDTQYF.

By frequency in the sample, this clone is medium-sized (0.01 to 0.1%). The V gene is TRBV11-2, the J gene TRBJ2-3; 8 bases agree with TRBD2. This CDR3 is built from 16 residues. V was clipped by 1 base and J by 2 bases; unmatched bases: 5. Germline lookup yields CDR1 SGHAT and CDR2 FQNNGV. The CDR3 protein is CASSLGAGVVTDTQYF. As DNA, the CDR3 is TGTGCCAGCAGCTTAGGAGCGGGAGTAGTCACAGATACGCAGTATTTT.

The genes are TRBV6-1 and TRBJ2-1; D is perhaps TRBD1 (5 bases). V was clipped by 0 bases and J by 4 bases, with 10 bases between them. This CDR3 contains 15 residues. CDR1 MNHNS and CDR2 SASEGT come from the germline V gene. The CDR3 DNA follows: TGTGCCAGCAGTGAAGCAAGGGGCACTTACAATGAGCAGTTCTTC. Its protein product is CASSEARGTYNEQFF.

This chain uses TRBV21-1 with TRBJ1-6; TRBD1 is the table's D call and was not checked against the DNA. TRBV21-1 is classified as a pseudogene. The CDR3 consists of 17 residues. Written as DNA, the CDR3 is TGTGCCAGCAGCTTGACGCAGGGCCTTCCTCCTAATTCACCCCTCCACTTT. It yields the protein CASSLTQGLPPNSPLHF.

This chain connects TRBV5-7 to TRBJ2-3; a weak D match, TRBD2 (6 bases). TRBV5-7 is marked as an open reading frame, function uncertain. This CDR3 comprises 18 residues. Trimming shortened V by 2 bases and J by 0 bases, and 19 bases separated the two germline ends. For the CDR3, the DNA is TGTGCCAGCAGCTTCAGGCCCAAAGCGGGCCCTAGCACAGATACGCAGTATTTT. It codes for CASSFRPKAGPSTDTQYF.